This record covers a single T cell receptor (beta chain). In the original processing: For nucleated cells, counts were estimated from reference gene primer amplification. Some clones are missing from TCRdb's copy, which holds only in-frame ones; the method was immunoSEQ multiplex PCR. The V and J calls and clone size were taken over from that table, and D and trimming were inferred from the DNA. The sample has more than 95,000 clones, around 83% seen once. This sample is part of a study of blood T cell repertoires in COVID-19. Study information: Acute and convalescent COVID-19 samples came from the United States, Italy and Spain. The analysed material was cDNA or gDNA that came from T cells, B-cell-depleted T cells, or PBMCs.

Germline V gene sequence: CDR1 LGHNA, CDR2 YNFKEQ. This CDR3 comprises 15 residues. The junction had 7 bases not matched to a gene; V was cut back by 4 bases and J by 6 bases. What was sequenced was peripheral blood. This chain joins TRBV4-2 and TRBJ2-1; 9 bases match TRBD2. The source of this sequence is an elderly woman with active or convalescent COVID-19. The CDR3 DNA follows: TGTGCCAGCAGCCCCGTGGGACTAGCCCCCAATGAGCAGTTCTTC. It specifies CASSPVGLAPNEQFF.